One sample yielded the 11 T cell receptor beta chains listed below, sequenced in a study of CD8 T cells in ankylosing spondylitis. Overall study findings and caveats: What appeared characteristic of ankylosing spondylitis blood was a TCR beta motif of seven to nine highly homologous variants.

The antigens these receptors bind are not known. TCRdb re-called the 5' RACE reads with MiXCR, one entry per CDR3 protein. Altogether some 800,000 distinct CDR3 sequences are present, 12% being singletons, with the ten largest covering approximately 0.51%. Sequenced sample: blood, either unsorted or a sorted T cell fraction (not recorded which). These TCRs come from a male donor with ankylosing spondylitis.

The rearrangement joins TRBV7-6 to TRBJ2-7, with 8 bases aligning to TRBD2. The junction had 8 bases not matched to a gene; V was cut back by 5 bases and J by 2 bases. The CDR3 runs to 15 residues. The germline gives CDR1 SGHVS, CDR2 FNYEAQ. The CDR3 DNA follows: TGTGCCAGCAGCGCTTCTAGCGGGCCAACCTACGAGCAGTACTTC. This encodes CASSASSGPTYEQYF.

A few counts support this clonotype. This CDR3 reads CASGLSGRAYEQYF. The CDR3 DNA reads TGCGCCAGCGGCCTTAGCGGGAGGGCGTACGAGCAGTACTTC. The chain has TRBV5-1 and TRBJ2-7; 11 bases match TRBD2. The CDR3 spans 14 residues. Germline lookup yields CDR1 SGHRS and CDR2 YFSETQ. Trimming removed 7 bases from V and 4 bases from J; junction bases left unmatched: 7.

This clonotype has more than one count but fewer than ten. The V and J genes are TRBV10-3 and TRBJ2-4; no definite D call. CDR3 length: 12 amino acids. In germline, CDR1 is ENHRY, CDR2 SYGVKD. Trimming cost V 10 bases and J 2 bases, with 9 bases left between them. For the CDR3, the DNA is TGTGCCACCTCCTATACCAAAAACATTCAGTACTTC. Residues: CATSYTKNIQYF.

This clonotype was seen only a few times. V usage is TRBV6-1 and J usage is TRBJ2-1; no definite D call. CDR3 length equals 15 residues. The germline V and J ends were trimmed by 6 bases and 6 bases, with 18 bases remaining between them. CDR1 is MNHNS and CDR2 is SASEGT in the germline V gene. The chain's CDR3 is CASSLGSAWGNEQFF. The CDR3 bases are TGTGCCAGCAGCCTCGGTTCGGCGTGGGGCAATGAGCAGTTCTTC.

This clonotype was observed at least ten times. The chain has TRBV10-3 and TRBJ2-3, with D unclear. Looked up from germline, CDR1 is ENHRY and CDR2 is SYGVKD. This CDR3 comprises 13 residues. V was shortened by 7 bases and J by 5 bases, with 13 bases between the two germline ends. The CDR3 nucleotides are TGTGCCATCAATAGGGTTACGGGAGATACGCAGTATTTT. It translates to CAINRVTGDTQYF.

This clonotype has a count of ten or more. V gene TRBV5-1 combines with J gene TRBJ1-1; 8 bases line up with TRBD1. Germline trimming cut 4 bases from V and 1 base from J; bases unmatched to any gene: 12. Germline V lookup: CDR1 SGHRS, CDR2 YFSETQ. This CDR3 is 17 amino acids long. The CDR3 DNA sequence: TGCGCCAGCAGCAGGGGCTCCGACAGGGGATGGAACACTGAAGCTTTCTTT. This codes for CASSRGSDRGWNTEAFF.

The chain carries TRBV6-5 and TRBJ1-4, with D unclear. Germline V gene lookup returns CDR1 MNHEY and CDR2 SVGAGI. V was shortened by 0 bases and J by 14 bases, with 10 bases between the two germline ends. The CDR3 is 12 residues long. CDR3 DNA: TGTGCCAGCAGTTACTCGAAGGGCAGGCTGTTTTTT. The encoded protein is CASSYSKGRLFF.

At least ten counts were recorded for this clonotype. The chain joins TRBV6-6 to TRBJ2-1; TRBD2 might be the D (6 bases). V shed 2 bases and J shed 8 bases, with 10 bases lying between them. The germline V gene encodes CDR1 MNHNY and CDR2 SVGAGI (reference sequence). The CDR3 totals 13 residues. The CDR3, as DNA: TGTGCCAGCAGTTACCCAGCTAGCGATGAGCAGTTCTTC. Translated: CASSYPASDEQFF.

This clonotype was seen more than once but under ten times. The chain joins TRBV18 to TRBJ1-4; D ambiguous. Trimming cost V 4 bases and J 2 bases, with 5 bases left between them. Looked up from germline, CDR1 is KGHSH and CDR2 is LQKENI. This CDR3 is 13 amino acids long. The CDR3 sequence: CASSLFTNEKLFF. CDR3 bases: TGTGCCAGCTCACTATTCACTAATGAAAAACTGTTTTTT.

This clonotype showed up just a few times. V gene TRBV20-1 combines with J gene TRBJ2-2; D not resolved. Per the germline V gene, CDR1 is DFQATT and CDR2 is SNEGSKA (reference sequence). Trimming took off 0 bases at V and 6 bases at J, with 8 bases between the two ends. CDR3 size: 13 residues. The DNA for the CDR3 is TGCAGTGCTAGAGAACGGAAGGCCGGGGAGCTGTTTTTT. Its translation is CSARERKAGELFF.

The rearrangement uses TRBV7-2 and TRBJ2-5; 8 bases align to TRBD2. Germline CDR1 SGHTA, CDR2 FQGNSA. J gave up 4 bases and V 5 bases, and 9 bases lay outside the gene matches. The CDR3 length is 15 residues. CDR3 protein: CASSRNAGGLETQYF. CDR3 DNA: TGTGCCAGCAGCCGTAACGCGGGGGGCCTAGAGACCCAGTACTTC. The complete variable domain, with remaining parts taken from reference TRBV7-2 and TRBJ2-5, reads GAGVSQSPSNKVTEKGKDVELRCDPISGHTALYWYRQSLGQGLEFLIYFQGNSAPDKSGLPSDRFSAERTGGSVSTLTIQRTQQEDSAVYLCASSRNAGGLETQYFGPGTRLLVL.